This record looks at one T cell receptor (beta chain) sequence and its context. This receptor's antigen is unknown. Base quality data are lacking; no much larger clone is found one base away. This entry comes from a study of PD-1 and CTLA-4 blockade in melanoma (dated by TCRdb to about 2021). Notes on the research overall: In patients with melanoma, the researchers looked at the effects of CTLA-4 blockade versus PD-1 blockade on the CD8 T cell response that was melanoma-reactive.

Library method: the immunoSEQ multiplex PCR assay. As stored in TCRdb, this immuneACCESS dataset retains in-frame rearrangements with V and J assigned. A fraction of the clones does not appear; measured against another copy, unresolved V genes explain less than half of the discrepancy, and the remainder lacks a known reason. The sample table shows approximately 7,200 clones, and about four fifths are seen once. The top ten clonotypes cover less than 40% of the sample. The CDR3 runs 12 residues from the cysteine to the phenylalanine. The CDR3 DNA has 36 bases and is translated from base 1. The germline V gene sets CDR1 to SNHLY and CDR2 to FYNNEI. The V and J ends are trimmed by 6 bases and 4 bases, leaving 9 bases between them.

The sample in question was CD8+ T cells from peripheral blood, obtained before anti-PD-1 treatment. The V and J segments used are TRBV2 and TRBJ1-1, with the D gene uncertain. The sequence was obtained from a human donor with melanoma. For the CDR3, the sequence is CASSEFRTEAFF. The DNA sequence is TGTGCCAGCAGCGAATTCCGCACTGAAGCTTTCTTT.